One TCR beta chain is described in this entry. The target antigen is unknown. The data derive from a study of cytomegalovirus exposure and HLA in healthy donors. Whole-study results and caveats: Later analysis associated a missense DCLRE1C variant with TCR beta V- and J-gene trimming. A later analysis showed TCR association rates differing by HLA locus, peaking at DRB1 and lowest at HLA-C. Earlier findings revealed that most TCR beta V segments proved productive either about 87% or about 30% of the time. Three chains tied to CMV proved CMV antigen-specific in vitro.

60 Vbeta and 13 Jbeta primers were used in PCR. Clones were read by immunoSEQ multiplex PCR, and TCRdb kept only the in-frame ones, dropping some. The sample consists of roughly 230,000 clones, about nine tenths of them appearing once. V trimming: 1 base; J trimming: 0 bases; junction bases outside the gene matches: 6. From germline, CDR1 is LNHNV and CDR2 YYDKDF (reference sequence). The CDR3 contains 17 residues. The clonotype was recovered from a girl aged 2 to 9 in good health and CMV-seronegative. This chain connects TRBV15 to TRBJ2-7; 10 bases line up with TRBD2. The specimen sequenced was PBMCs. DNA of the CDR3: TGTGCCACCAGCAGAGGAGGTAGCGGGAGGACCTCCTACGAGCAGTACTTC. It encodes CATSRGGSGRTSYEQYF.